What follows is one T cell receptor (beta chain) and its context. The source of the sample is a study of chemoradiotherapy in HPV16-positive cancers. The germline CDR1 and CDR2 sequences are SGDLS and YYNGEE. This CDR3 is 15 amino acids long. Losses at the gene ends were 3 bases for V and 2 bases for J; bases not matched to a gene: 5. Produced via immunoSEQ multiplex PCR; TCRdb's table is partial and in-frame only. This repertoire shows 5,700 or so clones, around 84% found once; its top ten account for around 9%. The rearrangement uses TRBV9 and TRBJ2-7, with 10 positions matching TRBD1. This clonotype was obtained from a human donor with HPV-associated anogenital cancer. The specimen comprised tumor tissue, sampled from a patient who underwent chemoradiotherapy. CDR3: CASSESGQGPYEQYF. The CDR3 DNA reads TGTGCCAGCAGCGAGTCGGGACAGGGGCCCTACGAGCAGTACTTC.